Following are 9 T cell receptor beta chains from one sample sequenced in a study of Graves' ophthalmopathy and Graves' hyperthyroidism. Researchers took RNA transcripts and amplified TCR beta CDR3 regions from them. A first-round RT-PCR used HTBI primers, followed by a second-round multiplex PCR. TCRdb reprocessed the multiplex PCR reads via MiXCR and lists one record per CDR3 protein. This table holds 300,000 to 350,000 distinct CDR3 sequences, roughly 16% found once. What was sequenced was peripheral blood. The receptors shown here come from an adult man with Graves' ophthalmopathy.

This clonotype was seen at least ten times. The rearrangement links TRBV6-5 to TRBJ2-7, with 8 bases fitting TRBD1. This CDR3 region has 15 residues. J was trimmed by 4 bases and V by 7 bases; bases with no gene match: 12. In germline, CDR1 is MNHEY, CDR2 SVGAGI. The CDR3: CASNPLAGGLYEQYF. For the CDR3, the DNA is TGTGCCAGCAATCCACTGGCAGGGGGCTTGTACGAGCAGTACTTC.

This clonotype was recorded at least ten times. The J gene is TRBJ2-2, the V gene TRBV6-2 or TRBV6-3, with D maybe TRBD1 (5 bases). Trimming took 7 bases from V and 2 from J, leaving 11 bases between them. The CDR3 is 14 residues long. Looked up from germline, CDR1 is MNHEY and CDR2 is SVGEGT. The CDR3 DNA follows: TGTGCCAGCACAAAGGGGTCCAACACCGGGGAGCTGTTTTTT. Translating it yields CASTKGSNTGELFF.

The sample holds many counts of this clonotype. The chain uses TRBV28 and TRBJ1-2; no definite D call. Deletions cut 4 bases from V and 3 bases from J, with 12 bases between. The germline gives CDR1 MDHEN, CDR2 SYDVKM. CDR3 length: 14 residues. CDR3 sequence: CASSSSGPYYGYTF. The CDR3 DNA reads TGTGCCAGCAGTTCGTCAGGTCCTTACTATGGCTACACCTTC.

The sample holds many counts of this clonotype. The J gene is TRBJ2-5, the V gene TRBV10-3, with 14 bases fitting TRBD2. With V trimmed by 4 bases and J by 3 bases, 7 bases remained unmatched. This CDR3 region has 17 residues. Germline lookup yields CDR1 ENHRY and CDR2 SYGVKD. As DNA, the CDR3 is TGTGCCATCAGTGCCGGACTAGCGGGAGGCCGTAAAGAGACCCAGTACTTC. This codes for CAISAGLAGGRKETQYF.

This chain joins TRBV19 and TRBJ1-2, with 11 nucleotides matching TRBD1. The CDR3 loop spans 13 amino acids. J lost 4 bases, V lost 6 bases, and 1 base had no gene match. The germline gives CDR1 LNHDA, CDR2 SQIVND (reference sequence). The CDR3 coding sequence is TGTGCCAGTAGGGGACAGGGGGTCTATGGCTACACCTTC. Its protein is CASRGQGVYGYTF.

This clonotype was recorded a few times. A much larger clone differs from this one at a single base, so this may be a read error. CDR3 sequence: CASSGGTANSYEQYF. The CDR3 DNA follows: TGTGCCAGCAGCGGAGGGACAGCAAACTCCTACGAGCAGTACTTC. The chain carries TRBV13 and TRBJ2-7, with D perhaps TRBD1 (7 bases). The V and J ends lost 5 bases and 0 bases respectively, with 14 bases between them. CDR1 is PRHDT, CDR2 FYEKMQ, per germline (reference sequence). The CDR3 spans 15 residues.

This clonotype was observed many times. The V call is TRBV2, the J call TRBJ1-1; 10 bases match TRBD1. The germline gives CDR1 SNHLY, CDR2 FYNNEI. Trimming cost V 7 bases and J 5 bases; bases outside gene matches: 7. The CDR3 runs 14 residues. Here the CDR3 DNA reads TGTGCCAGCACCCTAGGACAGGGGGGGACTGAAGCTTTCTTT. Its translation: CASTLGQGGTEAFF.

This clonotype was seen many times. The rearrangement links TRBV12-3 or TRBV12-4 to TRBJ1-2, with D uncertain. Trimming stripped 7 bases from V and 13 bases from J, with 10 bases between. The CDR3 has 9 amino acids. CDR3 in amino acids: CASIHLSTF. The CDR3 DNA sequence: TGTGCCAGCATCCACCTAAGCACCTTC.

CDR3 DNA: TGCGCCAGCAGCCAAGCAGGGGGAAAAGGATGGGGGCAGTACTTC. Its protein is CASSQAGGKGWGQYF. V and J are TRBV4-1 and TRBJ2-7, with 7 positions matching TRBD1. The CDR3 spans 15 residues. CDR1 is MGHRA, CDR2 YSYEKL, per germline. V gave up 1 base and J gave up 9 bases; unmatched junction bases: 12.